This T cell receptor (beta chain) came from a study of T cells in Graves' hyperthyroidism and ophthalmopathy. Study-level points and caveats: With a median lead of about six months before onset, the model predicted ophthalmopathy.

This clonotype was observed at least ten times. Antigen unknown. Using RNA transcripts as the source, TCR beta CDR3 regions were amplified. Initially, a first-round RT-PCR of the TCR CDR3 employed the HTBI primer set. TCRdb ran MiXCR on the multiplex PCR reads and lists one entry per CDR3 protein. The sample lists about 600,000 distinct CDR3 sequences; around 15% were seen once. CDR3 length: 15 residues. Germline V gives CDR1 LGHDT, CDR2 YNNKEL (reference sequence). The V and J ends lost 4 bases and 2 bases respectively, with 9 bases between them. Under 3 months was the duration of disease in ophthalmopathy patients, who also had a Clinical Activity Score of at least 3 and a NOSPECS grade of at least 4.

The chain couples TRBV3-1 to TRBJ1-6; perhaps TRBD1 as D (5 bases). Sequencing was done on a sample of blood. The clonotype originates from a middle-aged woman with Graves' ophthalmopathy. CDR3 residues: CASSPRDAYNSPLHF. CDR3 nucleotides: TGTGCCAGCAGCCCCCGGGACGCCTATAATTCACCCCTCCACTTT.